This T cell receptor (beta chain) derives from a study of beta chain features in type 1 diabetes. Study conclusions and caveats: The study found that naive, central memory and Treg TCRB repertoires appeared more similar in patients than in healthy donors. Highly expressing activated T cells could be over-counted with a cDNA template. Moderate yet significant TCRB CDR3 shortening was seen in Type 1 diabetes patients in all four CD4+ subsets.

All of the isolated RNA was reverse transcribed, so expressed TCRB transcripts were sequenced. TCRdb keeps only in-frame clones here, not all; method: immunoSEQ multiplex PCR. The sample has more than 300,000 clones, roughly 13% seen once. The junction had 7 bases not matched to a gene; V was cut back by 2 bases and J by 4 bases. CDR1 and CDR2 from the germline V gene are MDHEN and SYDVKM. The length of the CDR3 is 15 residues. Details on this clone: Its cognate antigen is unknown.

One heparinised blood draw averaging around 100 mL was given by each donor. The sample taken for sequencing was naive CD4+ T cells from blood. The source is a woman younger than 35 with type 1 diabetes. The chain recombines TRBV28 with TRBJ2-7; TRBD2 matches 8 bases. The CDR3 DNA sequence: TGTGCCAGCAGTTTAGGGTTAGCGGGATTGTACGAGCAGTACTTC. Its protein product is CASSLGLAGLYEQYF.